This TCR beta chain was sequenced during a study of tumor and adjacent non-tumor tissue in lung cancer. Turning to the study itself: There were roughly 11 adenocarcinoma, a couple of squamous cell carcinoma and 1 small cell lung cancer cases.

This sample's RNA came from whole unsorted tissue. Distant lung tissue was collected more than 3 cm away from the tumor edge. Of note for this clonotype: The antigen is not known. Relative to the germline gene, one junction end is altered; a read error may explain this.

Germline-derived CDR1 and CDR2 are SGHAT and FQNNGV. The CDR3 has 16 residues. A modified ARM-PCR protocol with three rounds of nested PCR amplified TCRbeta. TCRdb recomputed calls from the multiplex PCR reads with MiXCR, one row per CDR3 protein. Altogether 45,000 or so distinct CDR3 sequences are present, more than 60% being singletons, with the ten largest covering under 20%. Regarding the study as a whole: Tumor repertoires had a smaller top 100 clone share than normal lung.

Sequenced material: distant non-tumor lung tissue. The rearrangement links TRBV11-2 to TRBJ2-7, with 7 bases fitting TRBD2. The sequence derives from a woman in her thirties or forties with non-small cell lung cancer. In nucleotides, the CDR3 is TGTGCCAGCAGCTTGACTAGTGGGGGGAGGGGCTACGAGCTGTACTTC. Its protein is CASSLTSGGRGYELYF.